This T cell receptor delta chain is from a study of delta chains in infants with herpesvirus infections. This clone was observed a handful of times. Possible read error: a much larger clone is one base away. This CDR3 is also generated by other DNA sequences in the sample. The germline V gene has CDR1 TSWWSYY and CDR2 QGS. The CDR3 contains 19 residues. Reverse transcription of PBMC RNA used primers specific for the gamma and delta chains. TCRdb reanalysed the RT-PCR reads via CATT. This table has more than 1,200 delta-chain clones, less than 9% appearing once. The source is a human donor who was a Ugandan infant, either HIV-exposed or HIV-unexposed (not recorded which). Specimen: peripheral blood, collected at time point 1 of longitudinal follow-up. The chain uses TRDV1 and TRDJ1; 8 nucleotides agree with TRDD3. DNA of the CDR3: TGTGCTCTCGGGGATTTCGTTTGGGGGATCGGGGATCACACCGATAAACTCATCTTT. Translating it yields CALGDFVWGIGDHTDKLIF.